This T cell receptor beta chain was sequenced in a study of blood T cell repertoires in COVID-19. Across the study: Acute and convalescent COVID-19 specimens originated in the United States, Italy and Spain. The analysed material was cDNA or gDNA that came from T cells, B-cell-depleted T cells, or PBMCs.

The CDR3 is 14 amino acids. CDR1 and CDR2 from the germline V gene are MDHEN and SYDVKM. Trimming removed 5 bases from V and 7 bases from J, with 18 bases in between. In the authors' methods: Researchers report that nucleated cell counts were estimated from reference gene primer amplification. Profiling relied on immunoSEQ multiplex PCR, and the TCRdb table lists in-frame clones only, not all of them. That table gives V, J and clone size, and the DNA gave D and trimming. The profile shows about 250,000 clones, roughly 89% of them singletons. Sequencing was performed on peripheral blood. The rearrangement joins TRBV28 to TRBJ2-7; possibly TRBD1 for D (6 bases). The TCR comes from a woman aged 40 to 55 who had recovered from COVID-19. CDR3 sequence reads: CASSLPTGREEQYF. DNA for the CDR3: TGTGCCAGCAGTCTCCCGACAGGAAGGGAGGAGCAGTACTTC.